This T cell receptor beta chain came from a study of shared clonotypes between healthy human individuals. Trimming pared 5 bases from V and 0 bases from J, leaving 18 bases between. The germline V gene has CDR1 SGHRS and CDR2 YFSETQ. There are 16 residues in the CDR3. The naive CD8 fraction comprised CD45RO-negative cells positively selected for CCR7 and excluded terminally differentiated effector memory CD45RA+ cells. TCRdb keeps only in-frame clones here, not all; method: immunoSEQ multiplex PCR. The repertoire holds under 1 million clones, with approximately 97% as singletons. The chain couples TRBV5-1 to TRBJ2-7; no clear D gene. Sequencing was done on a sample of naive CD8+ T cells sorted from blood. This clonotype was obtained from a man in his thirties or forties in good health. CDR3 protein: CASSHHPDRLSYEQYF. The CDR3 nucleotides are TGCGCCAGCAGTCATCATCCGGACCGCCTCTCCTACGAGCAGTACTTC.